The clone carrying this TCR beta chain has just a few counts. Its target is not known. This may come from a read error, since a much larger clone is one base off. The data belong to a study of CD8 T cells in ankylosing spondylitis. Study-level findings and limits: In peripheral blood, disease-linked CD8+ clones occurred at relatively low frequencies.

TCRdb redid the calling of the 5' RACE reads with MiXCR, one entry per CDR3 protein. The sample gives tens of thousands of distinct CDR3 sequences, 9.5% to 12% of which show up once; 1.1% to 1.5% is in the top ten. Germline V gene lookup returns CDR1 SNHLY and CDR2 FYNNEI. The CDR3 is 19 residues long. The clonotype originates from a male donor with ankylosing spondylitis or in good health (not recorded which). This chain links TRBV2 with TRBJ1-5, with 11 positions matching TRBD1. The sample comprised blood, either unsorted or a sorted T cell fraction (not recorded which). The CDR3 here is CAISPNTGQGAWGNQPQHF. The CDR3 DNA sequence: TGTGCCATCAGTCCCAACACCGGACAGGGGGCGTGGGGCAATCAGCCCCAGCATTTT. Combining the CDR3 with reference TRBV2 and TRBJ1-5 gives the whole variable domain EPEVTQTPSHQVTQMGQEVILRCVPISNHLYFYWYRQILGQKVEFLVSFYNNEISEKSEIFDDQFSVERPDGSNFTLKIRSTKLEDSAMYFCAISPNTGQGAWGNQPQHFGDGTRLSIL.